This TCR beta chain came from a study of blood T cell repertoires in COVID-19. Study-wide background: The origin of the acute and convalescent COVID-19 samples was the United States, Italy and Spain. In each case, the material was cDNA or gDNA derived from T cells, B-cell-depleted T cells, or PBMCs.

Authors' processing steps: Scientists estimated how many nucleated cells there were by amplifying reference gene primers. Repertoires were generated with immunoSEQ multiplex PCR, while TCRdb's copy carries only in-frame clones and drops some. The D gene and trimming were derived from the DNA, and the V and J assignments and clone size from that table. The sample consists of some 200,000 clones, 80% to 90% of them appearing once. V was shortened by 5 bases and J by 6 bases, with 14 bases between the two germline ends. Per germline, CDR1 MNHEY and CDR2 SVGAGI. The CDR3 is 14 residues long. V is TRBV6-5 and J is TRBJ2-1, with D perhaps TRBD1 (5 bases). The sequence came from an older woman who had recovered from COVID-19. Material for sequencing was peripheral blood. CDR3 DNA: TGTGCCAGCAGTAGGGGATACCCCATCAATGAGCAGTTCTTC. It translates to CASSRGYPINEQFF.